These 10 T cell receptor beta chains were sequenced from one sample in a study of shared clonotypes between healthy human individuals. Sequencing used immunoSEQ multiplex PCR; TCRdb keeps in-frame clones, though not all of them. The profile covers some 2 million clones, with 90% to 95% appearing a single time and 0.1% to 0.15% taken by the ten largest. Sequencing was carried out using naive CD4+ T cells sorted from blood. Subset specified: CD45RA+ positively selected. The receptors stem from a man younger than 30 in good health.

This clone was detected only once. The identical CDR3 is also encoded by other nucleotide sequences in the sample. The chain links TRBV18 to TRBJ1-2; D call uncertain. Germline V gene data show CDR1 as KGHSH and CDR2 as LQKENI. This CDR3 region has 13 residues. The V end lost 3 bases, the J end lost 2 bases, and 7 bases lay between the germline ends. The CDR3 DNA reads TGTGCCAGCTCACCCGGTGGAAACTATGGCTACACCTTC. It translates to CASSPGGNYGYTF.

This chain connects TRBV7-3 to TRBJ1-1; 7 bases agree with TRBD1. Germline trimming cut 4 bases from V and 3 bases from J; bases unmatched to any gene: 5. The CDR3 consists of 14 residues. CDR1 and CDR2 from the germline V gene are SGHTA and FQGTGA. The CDR3 bases are TGTGCCAGCAGCTCGACCGGGACAGACACTGAAGCTTTCTTT. Translating gives CASSSTGTDTEAFF.

V is TRBV28 and J is TRBJ2-3; maybe TRBD1 (5 bases). The CDR3 covers 14 residues. Trimming cost V 3 bases and J 4 bases, with 11 bases left between them. The germline V gene encodes CDR1 MDHEN and CDR2 SYDVKM. The CDR3 protein is CASSLQGLSDTQYF. In DNA form, the CDR3 reads TGTGCCAGCAGTTTGCAGGGTCTTTCAGATACGCAGTATTTT.

This clone was recorded only once. The same CDR3 arises from other DNA sequences in this sample as well. V gene TRBV28 combines with J gene TRBJ2-7; D is possibly TRBD2 (5 bases). Trimming took 7 bases from V and 4 from J, leaving 11 bases between them. Germline CDR1 is MDHEN and CDR2 is SYDVKM. The CDR3 is made up of 12 amino acids. The CDR3: CASTGGPYEQYF. The CDR3 nucleotides read TGTGCCAGCACGGGCGGGCCTTACGAGCAGTACTTC.

The rearrangement links TRBV2 to TRBJ1-2, with D tentatively TRBD1 (6 bases). Germline CDR1 reads SNHLY; CDR2 reads FYNNEI. Trimming left V 4 bases short and J 2 bases short, with 14 bases between. This CDR3 comprises 15 residues. CDR3 coding DNA: TGTGCCAGCAGTGTCGCGGGGCAGGGGAACTATGGCTACACCTTC. Protein: CASSVAGQGNYGYTF.

The chain is built from TRBV6-1 and TRBJ2-1; 8 bases align to TRBD2. Germline loops: CDR1 MNHNS, CDR2 SASEGT. The V gene end was trimmed by 6 bases and the J gene end by 5 bases; junction bases not matched to a gene: 6. This CDR3 contains 14 residues. This CDR3 reads CASRGGLAHNEQFF. As DNA, the CDR3 is TGTGCCAGCAGGGGAGGACTAGCCCACAATGAGCAGTTCTTC.

This chain joins TRBV28 and TRBJ2-5; maybe TRBD1 (5 bases). Germline V CDR1 and CDR2: MDHEN, SYDVKM. V was shortened by 7 bases and J by 5 bases, with 11 bases between the two germline ends. The CDR3 is made up of 12 amino acids. DNA for the CDR3: TGTGCCAGCAAAGGGGTTGTGGAGACCCAGTACTTC. Encoded protein: CASKGVVETQYF.

The J gene is TRBJ1-1, the V gene TRBV30, with D perhaps TRBD1 (5 bases). In germline, CDR1 is GTSNPN, CDR2 SVGIG (reference sequence). The CDR3 is made up of 13 amino acids. V was shortened by 2 bases and J by 1 base, with 8 bases between the two germline ends. CDR3 sequence (DNA): TGTGCCTGGAGTCTCAGGGAGAACACTGAAGCTTTCTTT. This sequence encodes CAWSLRENTEAFF.

Only one count was recorded for this clone. This rearrangement joins TRBV7-2 to TRBJ2-2; D not resolved. This CDR3 comprises 14 residues. The germline V gene encodes CDR1 SGHTA and CDR2 FQGNSA. Trimming took 0 bases from V and 8 from J, leaving 10 bases between them. CDR3 sequence (DNA): TGTGCCAGCAGCTTAGCCCACGCGGTGGGGGAGCTGTTTTTT. Its protein is CASSLAHAVGELFF.

Details on this clone: The sample holds other DNA sequences that translate to the same CDR3. The chain recombines TRBV7-2 with TRBJ2-5, with 7 bases matching TRBD1. CDR1 SGHTA and CDR2 FQGNSA come from the germline V gene. The trim removed 5 bases at V and 1 base at J, leaving 4 bases unmatched. The CDR3 consists of 14 residues. The DNA for the CDR3 is TGTGCCAGCAGCCGGACAGGACTCCAAGAGACCCAGTACTTC. This translates into CASSRTGLQETQYF.